This is a list of T cell receptor beta chains from one sample in a study of blood T cell repertoires in COVID-19. The assay was immunoSEQ multiplex PCR, and TCRdb's table has in-frame clones only and misses some. Counted here are roughly 100,000 clones, 70% to 90% occurring once; the ten biggest clones make up less than 2.5%. Sequenced sample: peripheral blood. These receptors were taken from a human donor in a cohort sampled during active COVID-19. CDR3s include the opening cysteine and the closing phenylalanine or tryptophan. The D gene is left open where the match is weak. Not all rows give a size; the values are once, few, many and, for expanded clones, a class.

TGTGCCAGTAGTCCTTCCGGAGGGGGCAGGAACACCGGGGAGCTGTTTTTT	CASSPSGGGRNTGELFF	-	-	TRBV19	TRBJ2-2
TGTGCCTGGGCCGACGGGGACTTGACACCCCTCCACTTT	CAWADGDLTPLHF	-	-	TRBV30	TRBJ1-6
TGTGCCAGCAGTTTTAACGGGGGGCGGAATTCACCCCTCCACTTT	CASSFNGGRNSPLHF	-	-	TRBV28	TRBJ1-6
TGTGCCAGCAGCTTACCCGTCACCGGGGAGCTGTTTTTT	CASSLPVTGELFF	once	-	TRBV7-2	TRBJ2-2
TGTGCCAGCAGCATTCCCGAGGCAGGACTTAATGAAAAACTGTTTTTT	CASSIPEAGLNEKLFF	-	-	TRBV5-8	TRBJ1-4
TGTGCCAGCAGTTTCTTCGGGGGGCTGAACACTGAAGCTTTCTTT	CASSFFGGLNTEAFF	-	-	TRBV28	TRBJ1-1
TGTGCCAGCGTCGACAGAACGAACACCGGGGAGCTGTTTTTT	CASVDRTNTGELFF	-	-	TRBV7-2	TRBJ2-2
TGTGCCAGCAGCTTAACCCCGACTAGCGGGAGACCAGATACGCAGTATTTT	CASSLTPTSGRPDTQYF	-	TRBD2	TRBV7-9	TRBJ2-3
TGTGCCAGCAGTTTCCCTAGCGGGAGACAAGAGACCCAGTACTTC	CASSFPSGRQETQYF	once	TRBD2	TRBV28	TRBJ2-5
TGTGCCAGCAGACGCGAGACGGGGGGAGGTGAAAAACTGTTTTTT	CASRRETGGGEKLFF	-	-	TRBV3-1/TRBV3-2	TRBJ1-4
TGTGCCAGCAATTGGCAGACTGAAGCTTTCTTT	CASNWQTEAFF	-	-	TRBV6-5	TRBJ1-1
TGTGCCAGCAGCCTTACAGGGGGCCAAGAGACCCAGTACTTC	CASSLTGGQETQYF	-	TRBD1	TRBV5-4	TRBJ2-5
TGTGCCAGCAGCCCCGGGACAACAACCTACGAGCAGTACTTC	CASSPGTTTYEQYF	-	-	TRBV28	TRBJ2-7
TGTGCCAGCAGTTTTGGACAGGGCAATCAGCCCCAGCATTTT	CASSFGQGNQPQHF	-	TRBD1	TRBV14	TRBJ1-5
TGTGCCAGTACCCAAAGGGGTGGTGATTCACCCCTCCACTTT	CASTQRGGDSPLHF	-	-	TRBV19	TRBJ1-6
TGTGCCACCGCCCGGGGGGTCGAGGGGACCACTGAAGCTTTCTTT	CATARGVEGTTEAFF	-	-	TRBV2	TRBJ1-1
TGTGCCAGCAGCGTGGGGACAGGGTGGAGGACTGAAGCTTTCTTT	CASSVGTGWRTEAFF	-	TRBD1	TRBV9	TRBJ1-1
TGCAGCGTTGAGAAGGACAGCAACTATGGCTACACCTTC	CSVEKDSNYGYTF	-	-	TRBV29-1	TRBJ1-2
TGTGCCAGTAGTAGACCGGGACAGGGGAACACTGAAGCTTTCTTT	CASSRPGQGNTEAFF	once	TRBD1	TRBV19	TRBJ1-1
TGTGCCTGGAGTTTAGGGCTGGCTAGCGGGGAGGAGACCCAGTACTTC	CAWSLGLASGEETQYF	-	TRBD2	TRBV30	TRBJ2-5
TGTGCCAGCAGCCTCACTGTTACTTACAATGAGCAGTTCTTC	CASSLTVTYNEQFF	-	-	TRBV7-3	TRBJ2-1
TGTGCCAGTAGTCGTCTACAGGGAAACACCATATATTTT	CASSRLQGNTIYF	-	-	TRBV19	TRBJ1-3
TGTGCCAGCAGTTTCGCCTACACCGCCGGGGAAAAACTGTTTTTT	CASSFAYTAGEKLFF	-	-	TRBV27	TRBJ1-4
TGTGCCAGCAGCCTCACAGGGAATACGCAGTATTTT	CASSLTGNTQYF	-	-	TRBV11-3	TRBJ2-3
TGCGCCAGCAGCCTTATGGGGCTAGCGGGGAAAACAGATACGCAGTATTTT	CASSLMGLAGKTDTQYF	-	TRBD2	TRBV5-1	TRBJ2-3
TGTGCCAGCAGCCCTCGCGGGACAGGGGCGGGCTACACCTTC	CASSPRGTGAGYTF	-	TRBD1	TRBV3-1/TRBV3-2	TRBJ1-2
TGTGCCAGCAGCCCCCTAGCCTACTCTGGAAACACCATATATTTT	CASSPLAYSGNTIYF	-	-	TRBV11-2	TRBJ1-3
TGTGCCAGCACTTTAAGCGGTTATAATTCACCCCTCCACTTT	CASTLSGYNSPLHF	-	-	TRBV2	TRBJ1-6
TGTGCCAGCAGCCCAAGACAGGGGACCACTAATGAAAAACTGTTTTTT	CASSPRQGTTNEKLFF	-	TRBD1	TRBV7-9	TRBJ1-4
TGTGCCAGCAGTTACTCTGGAGACCTCTCTGGAAACACCATATATTTT	CASSYSGDLSGNTIYF	-	-	TRBV6-5	TRBJ1-3
TGTGCCAGCAGCCCCCTGGGGGAGGTGAACACTGAAGCTTTCTTT	CASSPLGEVNTEAFF	-	-	TRBV9	TRBJ1-1
TGTGCCAGCAGCGTAGGATTGGCACCCTATAATTCACCCCTCCACTTT	CASSVGLAPYNSPLHF	-	-	TRBV9	TRBJ1-6
TGTGCCAGTAGTATGGGAGCTAATCAGCCCCAGCATTTT	CASSMGANQPQHF	few	-	TRBV19	TRBJ1-5
TGCAGTGCCCCTGTGTACACTGAAGCTTTCTTT	CSAPVYTEAFF	-	-	TRBV20-1	TRBJ1-1
TGCAGCGTCTCGGACGGGACAGGGGGTCGGCAGTACTTC	CSVSDGTGGRQYF	-	TRBD1	TRBV29-1	TRBJ2-7
TGTGCCAGCAGCTTAGTCCCTAGCGGGGGGGCTAATGAGCAGTTCTTC	CASSLVPSGGANEQFF	once	TRBD2	TRBV7-6	TRBJ2-1
TGTGCCAGCAGTTACTCTACAGGGGAAGAGGTCTATGGCTACACCTTC	CASSYSTGEEVYGYTF	-	TRBD1	TRBV6-5	TRBJ1-2
TGTGCCAGCAGCGTTGAAGGGGGAAGGACCGGGGAGCTGTTTTTT	CASSVEGGRTGELFF	once	-	TRBV5-4	TRBJ2-2
TGTGCCAGTGGGGGGGGTTCGGGCACTGGGACCCAGTACTTC	CASGGGSGTGTQYF	-	TRBD2	TRBV28	TRBJ2-5
TGCGCCAGCAGCTTGCTCGGGTCCGGTACGCAGTATTTT	CASSLLGSGTQYF	-	-	TRBV5-1	TRBJ2-3
TGTGCCAGCCACAGGGGTTCGGCTGGAAACACCATATATTTT	CASHRGSAGNTIYF	-	TRBD1	TRBV6-5	TRBJ1-3
TGTGCCAGCAGTTCTCCGGGACTAGCGGGACCAGATACGCAGTATTTT	CASSSPGLAGPDTQYF	-	TRBD2	TRBV6-6	TRBJ2-3
TGCGCCAGCAGCTTAGGCGGCGGGCGCGGGGCCAACGTCCTGACTTTC	CASSLGGGRGANVLTF	-	-	TRBV4-3	TRBJ2-6
TGTGCCACCAGTGCCGGGCTAGGTCGGGGGGCGGGCAATCAGCCCCAGCATTTT	CATSAGLGRGAGNQPQHF	-	-	TRBV24-1	TRBJ1-5
TGTGCCAGCAGCCCCTTTACGGGAGAAGAGACCCAGTACTTC	CASSPFTGEETQYF	-	-	TRBV7-2	TRBJ2-5
TGCGCCAGCACCGGGGGAGGGCCGGGACTTAACGAGCAGTACTTC	CASTGGGPGLNEQYF	-	TRBD2	TRBV10-2	TRBJ2-7
TGTGCCAGCAGAGGGGGGGGGTACACTGAAGCTTTCTTT	CASRGGGYTEAFF	-	-	TRBV6-5	TRBJ1-1
TGTGCCAGCAGTTACGGGGGGGGCCAGGAGCCCCAGCATTTT	CASSYGGGQEPQHF	few	-	TRBV6-2/TRBV6-3	TRBJ1-5
TGTGCCAGCAGTTCGATAGTGAACACTGAAGCTTTCTTT	CASSSIVNTEAFF	-	-	TRBV12-3/TRBV12-4	TRBJ1-1
TGTGCCAGCAGTTTATCAGACAGAAAAAATCAGCCCCAGCATTTT	CASSLSDRKNQPQHF	-	-	TRBV28	TRBJ1-5
TGTGCCAGCAGGGGGAGCGGGAGTGGTGATACGCAGTATTTT	CASRGSGSGDTQYF	-	TRBD2	TRBV9	TRBJ2-3
TGTGCCAGCTCGCCGACAGGGTATAGCAATCAGCCCCAGCATTTT	CASSPTGYSNQPQHF	-	TRBD1	TRBV18	TRBJ1-5
TGTGCCAGCAGCCAAGTTGACGCGCAGGGTGAGCAGTACTTC	CASSQVDAQGEQYF	-	-	TRBV3-1/TRBV3-2	TRBJ2-7
TGTGCCAGCTCAGGGACTAGCGGCCTGGGTTACGAGCAGTACTTC	CASSGTSGLGYEQYF	-	TRBD2	TRBV3-1/TRBV3-2	TRBJ2-7
TGTGCCAGCAGTCAGGGGGCGAGCGGCAATCAGCCCCAGCATTTT	CASSQGASGNQPQHF	-	TRBD1	TRBV2	TRBJ1-5
TGCGCCAGCAGCTTTGACAGGGTCACCGGGGAGCTGTTTTTT	CASSFDRVTGELFF	-	TRBD1	TRBV5-1	TRBJ2-2